These T cell receptor beta chains were read from a single sample in a study of OX40 agonist ivuxolimab in advanced cancers. TCRdb's copy holds only in-frame clones and misses some; the assay was immunoSEQ multiplex PCR. The sample comprises approximately 72,000 clones, around 88% of which are singletons, and around 0.86% rests with the top ten. The sequencing used CD4+ or CD8+ T cells sorted from blood, collected in a trial of the OX40 agonist ivuxolimab. The receptors were gathered from an adult with an advanced solid tumor such as melanoma, head and neck, liver or kidney cancer. Both conserved end residues are part of each CDR3. A D gene is named only where the DNA matches it firmly. Expanded clones are given a class, and other clones once, few, many or no size at all.

D: TRBD1
V: TRBV5-1
J: TRBJ1-1
size: NA
DNA: TGCGCCAGCAGCATCCCGGGACAGTCGAACACTGAAGCTTTCTTT
CDR3: CASSIPGQSNTEAFF

D: NA
V: TRBV7-8
J: TRBJ2-2
size: NA
DNA: TGTGCCAGCAGCTTAAGTCTCGCCTCCGGGGAGCTGTTTTTT
CDR3: CASSLSLASGELFF

D: TRBD2
V: TRBV30
J: TRBJ2-5
size: NA
DNA: TGTGCCTGGAGTGGGGGACTAGCGGGAGGTCTAGAGACCCAGTACTTC
CDR3: CAWSGGLAGGLETQYF

D: TRBD1
V: TRBV4-1
J: TRBJ2-6
size: NA
DNA: TGCGCCAGCAGCCGTCGGTGGGCGACAGGGACACCTTCTGGGGCCAACGTCCTGACTTTC
CDR3: CASSRRWATGTPSGANVLTF

D: TRBD1
V: TRBV27
J: TRBJ2-7
size: NA
DNA: TGTGCCAGCAGTGCCAAAACTCGGGACAGGGCCTACGAGCAGTACTTC
CDR3: CASSAKTRDRAYEQYF

D: NA
V: TRBV6-6
J: TRBJ1-3
size: NA
DNA: TGTGCCAGCACAGGGACTGGAAACACCATATATTTT
CDR3: CASTGTGNTIYF

D: TRBD2
V: TRBV28
J: TRBJ2-2
size: NA
DNA: TGTGCCAGCAGTTTACCGCTAGCGGGGGGGGACACCGGGGAGCTGTTTTTT
CDR3: CASSLPLAGGDTGELFF

D: NA
V: TRBV18
J: TRBJ1-1
size: NA
DNA: TGTGCCAGCTCACCTAACAGGGATGTTTTGGTTATCACTGAAGCTTTCTTT
CDR3: CASSPNRDVLVITEAFF

D: TRBD2
V: TRBV9
J: TRBJ2-1
size: once
DNA: TGTGCCAGCAGCCCCGGGACTAGCGAGTACAATGAGCAGTTCTTC
CDR3: CASSPGTSEYNEQFF

D: TRBD1
V: TRBV5-4
J: TRBJ2-5
size: once
DNA: TGTGCCAGCAGCACCGGGACAGGGGGCCGGGAGACCCAGTACTTC
CDR3: CASSTGTGGRETQYF

D: NA
V: TRBV21-1
J: TRBJ1-4
size: once
DNA: TGTGCCAGCAGTAAAAACCTAGGACAGCTAAATGAAAAACTGTTTTTT
CDR3: CASSKNLGQLNEKLFF

D: TRBD2
V: TRBV27
J: TRBJ2-2
size: NA
DNA: TGTGCCAGCAGTTTAAGGTCTAGCGGGAGGGCCTGGGAGCTGTTTTTT
CDR3: CASSLRSSGRAWELFF

D: NA
V: TRBV7-2
J: TRBJ2-7
size: NA
DNA: TGTGCCAGCAGCTTAAACGACGGAGCCTACGAGCAGTACTTC
CDR3: CASSLNDGAYEQYF

D: NA
V: TRBV7-8
J: TRBJ2-7
size: once
DNA: TGTGCCAGCAGCTTAGCGGGGGTCGGGCTGGACTACCACGAGCAGTACTTC
CDR3: CASSLAGVGLDYHEQYF

D: TRBD2
V: TRBV28
J: TRBJ2-1
size: NA
DNA: TGTGCCACTAGACTAGCGGGGGGGAATGAGCAGTTCTTC
CDR3: CATRLAGGNEQFF

D: NA
V: TRBV21-1
J: TRBJ2-7
size: NA
DNA: TGTGCCAGCAGCAAATGGATCCTTGGTGGGACGGCTCCCTACGAGCAGTACTTC
CDR3: CASSKWILGGTAPYEQYF

D: NA
V: TRBV7-9
J: TRBJ2-3
size: once
DNA: TGTGCCAGCAGCTTGGTAGGGGAACCCGGGGCAGGGGGCACAGATACGCAGTATTTT
CDR3: CASSLVGEPGAGGTDTQYF

D: TRBD1
V: TRBV11-2
J: TRBJ2-7
size: NA
DNA: TGTGCCAGCAGCTCGGGACAGATCGCCTACGAGCAGTACTTC
CDR3: CASSSGQIAYEQYF

D: TRBD1
V: TRBV18
J: TRBJ1-1
size: once
DNA: TGTGCCAGCTCGGGGGACAGGAACACTGAAGCTTTCTTT
CDR3: CASSGDRNTEAFF

D: NA
V: TRBV19
J: TRBJ2-4
size: NA
DNA: TGTGCCAGTAGTATAGGATCGTCAGCGCTAGCCAAAAACATTCAGTACTTC
CDR3: CASSIGSSALAKNIQYF

D: NA
V: TRBV4-3
J: TRBJ2-1
size: NA
DNA: TGCGCCAGCAGCCAAATAAAGGGGGGCTCCTACAATGAGCAGTTCTTC
CDR3: CASSQIKGGSYNEQFF

D: NA
V: TRBV28
J: TRBJ2-3
size: NA
DNA: TGTGCCAGCACACAACGGGGGACCATAGATACGCAGTATTTT
CDR3: CASTQRGTIDTQYF

D: NA
V: TRBV28
J: TRBJ1-4
size: NA
DNA: TGTGCCAGCAGCCGGCCCGGGCACCCCGGGCAAGGTAATGAAAAACTGTTTTTT
CDR3: CASSRPGHPGQGNEKLFF

D: TRBD1
V: TRBV25-1
J: TRBJ1-2
size: NA
DNA: TGTGCCAGCAGTGAAAGTGGGACAGGGGAAGGCTACACCTTC
CDR3: CASSESGTGEGYTF

D: NA
V: TRBV5-8
J: TRBJ2-5
size: NA
DNA: TGTGCCAGCAGCCTCCCGAGGGCGGGGAACCAAGAGACCCAGTACTTC
CDR3: CASSLPRAGNQETQYF

D: NA
V: TRBV19
J: TRBJ2-1
size: few
DNA: TGTGCCAGTACCCTCCTCGGGGATGGGGCACAGAATGAGCAGTTCTTC
CDR3: CASTLLGDGAQNEQFF

D: NA
V: TRBV6-4
J: TRBJ2-2
size: NA
DNA: TGTGCCAGCAGTGACCACACCGGGGAGCTGTTTTTT
CDR3: CASSDHTGELFF

D: NA
V: TRBV11-3
J: TRBJ1-6
size: NA
DNA: TGTGCCAGCAGCTTATCACACGGCGATTCACCCCCCCACTTT
CDR3: CASSLSHGDSPPHF

D: NA
V: TRBV19
J: TRBJ1-2
size: NA
DNA: TGTGCCAGTAGTATTGGTCGGACCCGGGGATACACCTTC
CDR3: CASSIGRTRGYTF

D: TRBD1
V: TRBV27
J: TRBJ1-1
size: NA
DNA: TGTGCCAGCAGTTTGGGACAGGGGCGCCTGAACACTGAAGCTTTCTTT
CDR3: CASSLGQGRLNTEAFF

D: NA
V: TRBV7-2
J: TRBJ1-2
size: few
DNA: TGTGCCAGCACCCTGAAGGGGGGATATGGCTACACCTTC
CDR3: CASTLKGGYGYTF

D: TRBD2
V: TRBV7-2
J: TRBJ2-5
size: NA
DNA: TGTGCCAGCAGCCGAAGCGGGGCGGGGGGAGGTGAGACCCAGTACTTC
CDR3: CASSRSGAGGGETQYF